These 20 T cell receptor beta chains came from one sample sequenced in a study of cytomegalovirus exposure and HLA in healthy donors. The PCR ran on 60 Vbeta and 13 Jbeta primers. Here immunoSEQ multiplex PCR was the method, and the copy in TCRdb shows in-frame clones only, minus some. Here the sample spans 150,000 to 200,000 clones, roughly 70% being singletons. Sequencing was carried out using PBMCs. The origin of the receptors is a middle-aged man in good health and CMV-seropositive.

The V call is TRBV27, the J call TRBJ1-4; a possible D gene is TRBD1 (6 bases). The V gene lost 4 bases and the J gene lost 1 base, with 13 bases spanning the gap. The germline CDR1 and CDR2 sequences are MNHEY and SMNVEV (reference sequence). The CDR3 covers 16 residues. CDR3 nucleotide sequence: TGTGCCAGCAGTTCCTCCTTAGGGGGAACTAATGAAAAACTGTTTTTT. The encoded protein is CASSSSLGGTNEKLFF.

The J gene is TRBJ2-7, the V gene TRBV29-1, with TRBD1 identical over 9 bases. This CDR3 has 13 residues. J gave up 3 bases and V 6 bases, and 6 bases lay outside the gene matches. In germline, CDR1 is SQVTM, CDR2 ANQGSEA. CDR3 region: CSVRQGGNYEQYF. Written as DNA, the CDR3 is TGCAGCGTAAGACAGGGGGGGAACTACGAGCAGTACTTC.

The rearrangement joins TRBV2 to TRBJ1-5; D call uncertain. The CDR3 is 13 amino acids. Germline assignment: CDR1 SNHLY and CDR2 FYNNEI. V shed 0 bases and J shed 6 bases, with 6 bases lying between them. CDR3 region: CASSEAPFQPQHF. CDR3 DNA: TGTGCCAGCAGTGAAGCTCCGTTTCAGCCCCAGCATTTT.

The sample holds one count of this clone. The chain employs TRBV7-2 and TRBJ1-1; the D is unclear. The germline CDR1 and CDR2 sequences are SGHTA and FQGNSA. Trimming removed 5 bases from V and 6 bases from J, with 13 bases in between. The CDR3 length is 13 residues. For the CDR3, the DNA is TGTGCCAGCAGCCTAAGCTTCGGGGCTGAAGCTTTCTTT. It specifies CASSLSFGAEAFF.

This chain connects TRBV7-9 to TRBJ2-6; D is unclear. The CDR3 contains 15 residues. The germline CDR1 and CDR2 sequences are SEHNR and FQNEAQ (reference sequence). V dropped 5 bases and J dropped 0 bases, with 8 bases sitting between them. The CDR3 sequence is CASSIGGSGANVLTF. The CDR3 DNA sequence: TGTGCCAGCAGCATCGGTGGCTCTGGGGCCAACGTCCTGACTTTC.

The rearrangement joins TRBV4-1 to TRBJ2-1, with D uncertain. Germline-derived CDR1 and CDR2 are MGHRA and YSYEKL. V was pared by 3 bases and J by 5 bases, with 14 bases between. This CDR3 has 15 residues. DNA of the CDR3: TGCGCCAGCAGCCACAGAATCACTAAGAACAATGAGCAGTTCTTC. Translation: CASSHRITKNNEQFF.

The V call is TRBV6-5, the J call TRBJ2-1; 14 bases align to TRBD2. This CDR3 contains 15 residues. Germline CDR1 reads MNHEY; CDR2 reads SVGAGI. V lost 2 bases to trimming and J lost 6 bases; unmatched junction nucleotides: 0. CDR3 residues: CASSYGTSGGNEQFF. In DNA, the CDR3 is TGTGCCAGCAGTTACGGGACTAGCGGGGGCAATGAGCAGTTCTTC.

The chain combines TRBV7-3 with TRBJ2-7, with 7 positions matching TRBD1. V dropped 2 bases and J dropped 5; count of bases not matched to a gene: 6. The CDR3 has 14 residues. Germline CDR1 and CDR2: SGHTA and FQGTGA. CDR3 protein: CASSLEDRAHEQYF. DNA of the CDR3: TGTGCCAGCAGCTTAGAAGACAGGGCCCACGAGCAGTACTTC.

This chain links TRBV9 with TRBJ1-2; 7 nucleotides align to TRBD1. CDR1 is SGDLS and CDR2 is YYNGEE in the germline V gene. V was pared by 2 bases and J by 0 bases, with 4 bases of the junction left unmatched. The CDR3 contains 15 residues. DNA for the CDR3: TGTGCCAGCAGCGTGACAGGGACGTCTAACTATGGCTACACCTTC. Translating it yields CASSVTGTSNYGYTF.

The V call is TRBV7-9, the J call TRBJ1-6; tentatively, D is TRBD1 (5 bases). V was pared by 5 bases and J by 8 bases, with 10 bases between. This CDR3 contains 13 residues. CDR1 and CDR2 (germline): SEHNR, FQNEAQ (reference sequence). The CDR3, as DNA: TGTGCCAGCAGCCTGGGGGGGGATTCACCCCTCCACTTT. This codes for CASSLGGDSPLHF.

This sequence joins TRBV7-9 and TRBJ2-2; the match to TRBD1 covers 7 bases. Losses at the gene ends were 4 bases for V and 0 bases for J; bases not matched to a gene: 2. The germline V gene has CDR1 SEHNR and CDR2 FQNEAQ (reference sequence). The CDR3 is made up of 15 amino acids. CDR3: CASSSQGANTGELFF. Written as DNA, the CDR3 is TGTGCCAGCAGCTCCCAGGGGGCGAACACCGGGGAGCTGTTTTTT.

This chain connects TRBV9 to TRBJ2-5; 9 positions agree with TRBD2. J lost 4 bases, V lost 4 bases, and 5 bases had no gene match. Germline V gene lookup returns CDR1 SGDLS and CDR2 YYNGEE. The CDR3 is made up of 14 amino acids. The CDR3 here is CASSPRGGRETQYF. The CDR3 region has the DNA TGTGCCAGCAGCCCGCGGGGGGGTCGAGAGACCCAGTACTTC. The whole variable domain, filled in from reference TRBV9 and TRBJ2-5, reads DSGVTQTPKHLITATGQRVTLRCSPRSGDLSVYWYQQSLDQGLQFLIQYYNGEERAKGNILERFSAQQFPDLHSELNLSSLELGDSALYFCASSPRGGRETQYFGPGTRLLVL.

The chain uses TRBV19 and TRBJ1-2; D not resolved. V lost 5 bases and J lost 5, with 6 bases in between. The CDR3 spans 11 residues. Germline loops: CDR1 LNHDA, CDR2 SQIVND (reference sequence). The CDR3 DNA reads as TGTGCCAGTAGTTACAGTTATGGCTACACCTTC. The encoded protein is CASSYSYGYTF.

The chain is built from TRBV10-3 and TRBJ2-1, with 8 bases lining up with TRBD2. The CDR3 has 16 amino acids. J gave up 0 bases and V 8 bases, and 9 bases lay outside the gene matches. The germline gives CDR1 ENHRY, CDR2 SYGVKD. CDR3 bases: TGTGCCATCGGGGCGGGGGGCCTTAGCTCCTACAATGAGCAGTTCTTC. Translating gives CAIGAGGLSSYNEQFF.

This clone occurred a few times. The gene calls are TRBV6-5 and TRBJ1-2; the D gene is possibly TRBD1 (6 bases). Germline CDR1 MNHEY, CDR2 SVGAGI. The CDR3 runs to 11 residues. V shed 6 bases and J shed 8 bases, with 10 bases lying between them. Here the CDR3 reads CASSPGTGYTF. CDR3 in DNA: TGTGCCAGCAGCCCCGGGACAGGCTACACCTTC.

This rearrangement joins TRBV9 to TRBJ1-3; a possible D gene is TRBD1 (5 bases). The germline gives CDR1 SGDLS, CDR2 YYNGEE. The CDR3 has 16 amino acids. V gave up 0 bases and J gave up 3 bases, with 13 bases separating them. The CDR3 sequence is CASSVEGVNFGNTIYF. The CDR3 DNA follows: TGTGCCAGCAGCGTAGAAGGGGTAAACTTTGGAAACACCATATATTTT. Full variable domain (rest looked up from reference TRBV9 and TRBJ1-3): DSGVTQTPKHLITATGQRVTLRCSPRSGDLSVYWYQQSLDQGLQFLIQYYNGEERAKGNILERFSAQQFPDLHSELNLSSLELGDSALYFCASSVEGVNFGNTIYFGEGSWLTVV.

The chain employs TRBV6-6 and TRBJ1-5, with TRBD1 as a possible D gene (5 bases). Trimming shortened V by 6 bases and J by 6 bases, and 21 bases separated the two germline ends. Germline V gives CDR1 MNHNY, CDR2 SVGAGI (reference sequence). This CDR3 is 16 amino acids long. In nucleotides, the CDR3 is TGTGCCAGCAGCAACCCACGCCAGGGCGCCGTTCAGCCCCAGCATTTT. Translating gives CASSNPRQGAVQPQHF.

The chain uses TRBV5-8 and TRBJ1-5, with 9 nucleotides matching TRBD1. The length of the CDR3 is 18 residues. With 4 bases clipped from V and 1 base from J, the junction kept 12 bases outside the gene matches. Germline CDR1 and CDR2: SGHTS and YDEGEE. This CDR3 reads CASSRGTGKNRSNQPQHF. The CDR3, as DNA: TGTGCCAGCAGCAGAGGGACAGGGAAAAATCGGAGCAATCAGCCCCAGCATTTT.

The CDR3 here is CASSTPGEETQYF. DNA for the CDR3: TGTGCCAGCAGTACGCCAGGGGAAGAGACCCAGTACTTC. This chain links TRBV6-1 with TRBJ2-5; D might be TRBD1 (6 bases). V lost 5 bases and J lost 3, with 10 bases in between. This CDR3 has 13 residues. Germline CDR1 MNHNS, CDR2 SASEGT.

About this clone: The sample carries other DNA sequences with the same CDR3. V is TRBV6-5 and J is TRBJ2-7; 10 bases line up with TRBD1. The CDR3 has 14 amino acids. V was pared by 6 bases and J by 1 base, with 3 bases of the junction left unmatched. CDR1 is MNHEY and CDR2 is SVGAGI in the germline V gene. Here the CDR3 reads CASRSGQGSYEQYF. CDR3 nucleotide sequence: TGTGCCAGCAGATCGGGACAGGGGTCCTACGAGCAGTACTTC.